This is a list of T cell receptor beta chains from one sample in a study of graft-versus-host responses after intestinal transplantation. These receptors lack a known antigen. The table came from immunoSEQ multiplex PCR; TCRdb's copy has only in-frame clones and leaves some out. This sample has about 130,000 clones; roughly 92% occur once, and the top ten carry around 0.16%. The source was unstimulated CD4+ T cells sorted from spleen or lymph node cells, collected before intestinal transplant. These TCRs come from a human donor who received an intestinal transplant. Both conserved end residues are part of each CDR3. The D gene is left open where the match is weak.

d_call: .
v_call: TRBV19
j_call: TRBJ2-7
cdr3_aa: CASSMVNTYYEQYF
cdr3_nt: TGTGCCAGTAGTATGGTTAACACCTACTACGAGCAGTACTTC

d_call: .
v_call: TRBV10-3
j_call: TRBJ2-1
cdr3_aa: CATGSLEGEQFF
cdr3_nt: TGTGCCACGGGCTCTCTAGAAGGTGAGCAGTTCTTC

d_call: .
v_call: TRBV18
j_call: TRBJ2-3
cdr3_aa: CASSPGLTATDTQYF
cdr3_nt: TGTGCCAGCTCACCCGGTCTTACAGCCACAGATACGCAGTATTTT

d_call: .
v_call: TRBV6-5
j_call: TRBJ2-3
cdr3_aa: CASSVQGFTDTQYF
cdr3_nt: TGTGCCAGCAGTGTTCAGGGATTCACAGATACGCAGTATTTT

d_call: TRBD1
v_call: TRBV4-1
j_call: TRBJ2-7
cdr3_aa: CASSQTGTGQVDEQYF
cdr3_nt: TGCGCCAGCAGCCAAACCGGGACAGGCCAAGTAGACGAGCAGTACTTC

d_call: TRBD1
v_call: TRBV9
j_call: TRBJ1-2
cdr3_aa: CASSIGPVDTGANYGYTF
cdr3_nt: TGTGCCAGCAGCATTGGTCCGGTAGATACAGGGGCTAACTATGGCTACACCTTC

d_call: .
v_call: TRBV19
j_call: TRBJ1-6
cdr3_aa: CASSIDRDRNSPLHF
cdr3_nt: TGTGCCAGTAGTATAGATAGGGACCGGAATTCACCCCTCCACTTT

d_call: TRBD1
v_call: TRBV30
j_call: TRBJ2-3
cdr3_aa: CAWSAFGQGAGDTQYF
cdr3_nt: TGTGCCTGGAGTGCCTTTGGGCAGGGGGCGGGAGATACGCAGTATTTT

d_call: .
v_call: TRBV14
j_call: TRBJ2-6
cdr3_aa: CASSRVGSGANVLTF
cdr3_nt: TGTGCCAGCAGCCGTGTGGGCTCTGGGGCCAACGTCCTGACTTTC

d_call: .
v_call: TRBV5-4
j_call: TRBJ2-1
cdr3_aa: CASSLEDSLEQFF
cdr3_nt: TGTGCCAGCAGCTTGGAGGACAGCTTAGAGCAGTTCTTC

d_call: TRBD2
v_call: TRBV2
j_call: TRBJ2-1
cdr3_aa: CASSAGGLASDEQFF
cdr3_nt: TGTGCCAGCAGTGCGGGGGGACTAGCTTCCGATGAGCAGTTCTTC

d_call: .
v_call: TRBV12-5
j_call: TRBJ1-3
cdr3_aa: CASGFALGGRSGNTIYF
cdr3_nt: TGTGCTAGTGGTTTTGCTCTAGGGGGTCGCTCTGGAAACACCATATATTTT

d_call: .
v_call: TRBV4-1
j_call: TRBJ2-7
cdr3_aa: CASSQAHGGPYEQYF
cdr3_nt: TGCGCCAGCAGCCAAGCCCACGGGGGGCCCTACGAGCAGTACTTC

d_call: TRBD1
v_call: TRBV6-5
j_call: TRBJ1-6
cdr3_aa: CASSQKQGANSPLHF
cdr3_nt: TGTGCCAGCAGTCAGAAACAGGGGGCGAATTCACCCCTCCACTTT

d_call: TRBD2
v_call: TRBV11-2
j_call: TRBJ2-1
cdr3_aa: CASSISGLAGSNEQFF
cdr3_nt: TGTGCCAGCAGCATATCGGGACTAGCGGGGAGCAATGAGCAGTTCTTC

d_call: .
v_call: TRBV10-2
j_call: TRBJ1-1
cdr3_aa: CASSEQQGAFTEAFF
cdr3_nt: TGCGCCAGCAGTGAGCAACAGGGAGCTTTCACTGAAGCTTTCTTT

d_call: TRBD2
v_call: TRBV2
j_call: TRBJ2-7
cdr3_aa: CASSGLAEQYF
cdr3_nt: TGTGCCAGCAGTGGACTAGCTGAGCAGTACTTC

d_call: TRBD1
v_call: TRBV5-6
j_call: TRBJ2-5
cdr3_aa: CASSLWGTEETQYF
cdr3_nt: TGTGCCAGCAGCCTGTGGGGGACAGAAGAGACCCAGTACTTC

d_call: .
v_call: TRBV7-2
j_call: TRBJ2-3
cdr3_aa: CASSSWVDTQYF
cdr3_nt: TGTGCCAGCAGCTCCTGGGTAGATACGCAGTATTTT

d_call: .
v_call: TRBV5-1
j_call: TRBJ2-7
cdr3_aa: CASGGVGRTPYEQYF
cdr3_nt: TGCGCCAGCGGAGGGGTTGGGAGGACGCCCTACGAGCAGTACTTC

d_call: TRBD1
v_call: TRBV4-1
j_call: TRBJ1-1
cdr3_aa: CASSRGGGAGGNTEAFF
cdr3_nt: TGCGCCAGCAGCAGGGGAGGGGGAGCAGGGGGGAACACTGAAGCTTTCTTT

d_call: .
v_call: TRBV5-1
j_call: TRBJ1-1
cdr3_aa: CASSLESRGRTEAFF
cdr3_nt: TGCGCCAGCAGCTTGGAATCCAGGGGTAGGACTGAAGCTTTCTTT

d_call: TRBD1
v_call: TRBV6-5
j_call: TRBJ1-2
cdr3_aa: CASSYSMGQGAGYTF
cdr3_nt: TGTGCCAGCAGTTACTCGATGGGACAGGGGGCCGGCTACACCTTC